What follows are 23 T cell receptor beta chains derived from one specimen sequenced in a study of kidney transplant recipient with SARS-CoV-2 infection. TCRdb re-called the reads with MiXCR, one entry per CDR3 protein. Among about 250,000 distinct CDR3 sequences listed, more than 25% were seen once. Sequenced here: a blood sample, sampled at baseline and between days 110 and 120 from a kidney transplant recipient. These TCRs come from a male patient aged 30 to 40 who had COVID-19 and was a kidney transplant recipient. The graft donor may have given rise to some T cells.

This clonotype was seen repeatedly, ten times or more. The CDR3 sequence: CATSDFTETGELFF. The CDR3 DNA is TGTGCCACCAGTGATTTCACAGAAACCGGGGAGCTGTTTTTT. The chain has TRBV24-1 and TRBJ2-2, with D unresolved. CDR3 size: 14 residues. Trimming cost V 1 base and J 5 bases, with 7 bases left between them. Germline loops: CDR1 KGHDR, CDR2 SFDVKD.

This clonotype came up once. One base away lies a much larger clone, so this may be a sequencing read error. The rearrangement links TRBV3-1 to TRBJ2-5; 8 bases are a match to TRBD2. The CDR3 totals 17 residues. The germline gives CDR1 LGHDT, CDR2 YNNKEL (reference sequence). The CDR3 sequence: CASSQDGTSFLQETRYF. CDR3 sequence (DNA): TGTGCCAGCAGCCAAGATGGGACTAGTTTCCTCCAAGAGACCCGGTACTTC.

As to this clonotype: A single base separates this from a much larger clone, so it may be a read error. CDR3 region: CASSRNSHEGKTYGYTF. CDR3 DNA sequence: TGTGCCAGCAGCCGAAACAGTCACGAGGGAAAGACCTATGGCTACACCTTC. The chain is built from TRBV7-1 and TRBJ1-2; D gene uncertain. TRBV7-1 is an ORF, and what it does is uncertain. The CDR3 spans 17 residues. Trimming stripped 5 bases from V and 4 bases from J, with 23 bases between.

For this clonotype: With a much larger clone just one base away, this may be a read error. This CDR3 reads CASWGQHNSPLHF. CDR3 DNA: TGTGCCAGCTGGGGACAGCATAATTCACCCCTCCACTTT. This rearrangement joins TRBV6-5 to TRBJ1-6; 7 bases are shared with TRBD1. The V gene end was trimmed by 8 bases and the J gene end by 5 bases; junction bases not matched to a gene: 3. The germline V gene has CDR1 MNHEY and CDR2 SVGAGI. The CDR3 has 13 amino acids.

This clonotype was detected many times. The chain links TRBV19 to TRBJ1-1, with D unclear. V was trimmed by 2 bases and J by 3 bases, leaving 10 bases between them. The CDR3 is 14 residues long. The germline V gene encodes CDR1 LNHDA and CDR2 SQIVND (reference sequence). The DNA for the CDR3 is TGTGCCAGTAGTATAATTGGAGGGTACACTGAAGCTTTCTTT. This encodes CASSIIGGYTEAFF.

The table lists this clonotype with many counts. The chain recombines TRBV18 with TRBJ1-1, with TRBD1 matching 7 bases. Germline V gene data show CDR1 as KGHSH and CDR2 as LQKENI. The CDR3 sequence is 15 residues long. J was trimmed by 1 base and V by 1 base; bases with no gene match: 3. The CDR3 DNA is TGTGCCAGCTCACCACGTACAGGGGAGAACACTGAAGCTTTCTTT. This translates into CASSPRTGENTEAFF. Supplemented by reference TRBV18 and TRBJ1-1, the full variable domain reads NAGVMQNPRHLVRRRGQEARLRCSPMKGHSHVYWYRQLPEEGLKFMVYLQKENIIDESGMPKERFSAEFPKEGPSILRIQQVVRGDSAAYFCASSPRTGENTEAFFGQGTRLTVV.

This clonotype has just a few counts. The chain combines TRBV9 with TRBJ2-3; the match to TRBD2 covers 11 bases. With 6 bases clipped from V and 6 bases from J, the junction kept 12 bases outside the gene matches. CDR1 is SGDLS and CDR2 is YYNGEE in the germline V gene. This CDR3 region has 16 residues. CDR3 loop: CASTPTSGSLTDTQYF. The DNA for the CDR3 is TGTGCCAGCACCCCTACTAGCGGGAGCTTAACGGATACGCAGTATTTT.

On this clonotype: A much larger clonotype is one base distant, so this may be a read error. V usage is TRBV7-9 and J usage is TRBJ1-2; unclear D gene. CDR1 and CDR2 from the germline V gene are SEHNR and FQNEAQ (reference sequence). This CDR3 has 17 amino acids. The CDR3 DNA sequence: TGTGCCGGCAGCGGAGGGTCATACCATGGAAAGACCTATGGCTACACCTTC. Translating it yields CAGSGGSYHGKTYGYTF.

This clonotype was counted only a few times. This chain joins TRBV11-2 and TRBJ2-3; 10 nucleotides align to TRBD2. J gave up 0 bases and V 4 bases, and 13 bases lay outside the gene matches. CDR1 and CDR2 from the germline V gene are SGHAT and FQNNGV. The CDR3 extends over 19 amino acids. The CDR3 is CASSSRGALAGASTDTQYF. The CDR3 coding sequence is TGTGCCAGCAGCTCTAGAGGGGCGCTAGCGGGGGCTAGCACAGATACGCAGTATTTT. The whole variable domain, remainder taken from reference TRBV11-2 and TRBJ2-3, is EAGVAQSPRYKIIEKRQSVAFWCNPISGHATLYWYQQILGQGPKLLIQFQNNGVVDDSQLPKDRFSAERLKGVDSTLKIQPAKLEDSAVYLCASSSRGALAGASTDTQYFGPGTRLTVL.

This clonotype was seen repeatedly, ten times or more. This sequence joins TRBV14 and TRBJ2-7; D gene ambiguous. This CDR3 has 15 amino acids. Germline loops: CDR1 SGHDN, CDR2 FVKESK. The V end was cut by 4 bases, the J end by 0 bases, with 13 bases between. CDR3 sequence: CASSPTVATSYEQYF. CDR3 in DNA: TGTGCCAGCAGCCCCACTGTAGCTACCTCCTACGAGCAGTACTTC.

Regarding this clonotype: This may be a read error: a much more frequent sequence differs by one nucleotide. The CDR3 end shows no conserved phenylalanine or tryptophan, and so a read error is likely. The chain combines TRBV3-1 with TRBJ2-1; 9 positions match TRBD2. V lost 3 bases to trimming and J lost 7 bases; unmatched junction nucleotides: 19. Germline-derived CDR1 and CDR2 are LGHDT and YNNKEL (reference sequence). CDR3 length equals 19 residues. CDR3 coding DNA: TGTGCCAGCAGCCATCATAAAGCGGGAGGCTACTACTATCCTAATGAGCAGTTCCTC. Protein product: CASSHHKAGGYYYPNEQFL.

This clonotype was seen at least ten times. The rearrangement links TRBV20-1 to TRBJ2-7, with 8 bases fitting TRBD1. Germline V gene sequence: CDR1 DFQATT, CDR2 SNEGSKA (reference sequence). The CDR3 has 15 amino acids. The V gene end was trimmed by 6 bases and the J gene end by 8 bases; junction bases not matched to a gene: 18. CDR3: CSAPTPGQDLGKQYF. CDR3 DNA: TGCAGTGCCCCGACACCGGGACAGGACTTGGGGAAGCAGTACTTC.

A remark on this clonotype: An end of the junction does not agree with germline; a read error may underlie this. The chain recombines TRBV5-8 with TRBJ1-1; D is unresolved. The CDR3 has 13 amino acids. Germline CDR1 is SGHTS and CDR2 is YDEGEE. The CDR3 coding sequence is TGTGCCAACAGCTTGATCCGGAACACTGAAGCTTTCTTT. Protein product: CANSLIRNTEAFF.

This clonotype was counted at least ten times. J is TRBJ2-7 and V is TRBV30, with a weak D call TRBD2 (5 bases). This CDR3 has 13 amino acids. CDR1 and CDR2 from the germline V gene are GTSNPN and SVGIG (reference sequence). The ends were cut back, 8 bases at V and 2 bases at J, with 16 bases in the middle. The CDR3 reads CAGESGLTYEQYF. The CDR3 region has the DNA TGTGCCGGGGAAAGCGGACTCACCTACGAGCAGTACTTC.

Notes on this clonotype: A much larger clone lies a single base off, so this may be a read error. The V call is TRBV6-5, the J call TRBJ1-2; D unclear. The CDR3 sequence is 17 residues long. V was cut by 4 bases and J by 4 bases, with 22 bases left in between. CDR1 is MNHEY, CDR2 SVGAGI, per germline. The CDR3 nucleotides are TGTGCCAGCAGTTGTTCGAGGGAATGTGGAAAGACCTATGGCTACACCTTC. Translation: CASSCSRECGKTYGYTF.

As regards this clonotype: A read error may explain this, as a much larger clone is one base away. The genes are TRBV5-4 and TRBJ1-6, with TRBD1 as a possible D gene (6 bases). This CDR3 spans 16 amino acids. The germline CDR1 and CDR2 sequences are SGHNT and YYREEE (reference sequence). Here the CDR3 reads CASSLRGGTYNSPLRF. The DNA for the CDR3 is TGTGCCAGCAGCTTGAGGGGGGGGACCTATAATTCACCCCTCCGCTTT.

This clonotype was observed at least ten times. The gene calls are TRBV6-5 and TRBJ2-7; 10 bases are a match to TRBD1. This CDR3 has 14 amino acids. CDR1 and CDR2 from the germline V gene are MNHEY and SVGAGI. The junction had 0 bases not matched to a gene; V was cut back by 2 bases and J by 2 bases. The CDR3 DNA sequence: TGTGCCAGCAGTTACGGGACAGGGGCCTACGAGCAGTACTTC. Translating it yields CASSYGTGAYEQYF.

This clonotype has a count of ten or more. The rearrangement uses TRBV27 and TRBJ2-7, with TRBD1 as a possible D gene (5 bases). Germline V gene lookup returns CDR1 MNHEY and CDR2 SMNVEV (reference sequence). The CDR3 has 13 residues. V shed 3 bases and J shed 6 bases, with 12 bases lying between them. The CDR3 loop is CASSFSGPREQYF. In DNA form, the CDR3 reads TGTGCCAGCAGTTTCTCAGGGCCCCGCGAGCAGTACTTC.

Remarks on this clonotype: A clone one base away is much larger, so this may be a read error. V and J are TRBV28 and TRBJ1-6; D is unresolved. This CDR3 has 14 amino acids. The germline V gene has CDR1 MDHEN and CDR2 SYDVKM. CDR3 sequence reads: CASRRESYNSHLHF. The DNA of the CDR3 is TGTGCCAGCAGGCGGGAGTCCTATAATTCACACCTCCACTTT.

At least ten counts were recorded for this clonotype. This chain connects TRBV18 to TRBJ1-1; 9 bases match TRBD1. J gave up 5 bases and V 6 bases, and 10 bases lay outside the gene matches. This CDR3 comprises 15 residues. CDR1 is KGHSH, CDR2 LQKENI, per germline. In nucleotides, the CDR3 is TGTGCCAGCTCGACCGGGACAGGGTCATGGACTGAAGCTTTCTTT. Residues: CASSTGTGSWTEAFF.

Remarks on this clonotype: A much larger clonotype is one base distant, so this may be a read error. This chain joins TRBV11-3 and TRBJ1-2, with D unresolved. Germline V gene lookup returns CDR1 SGHNT and CDR2 YENEEA. The CDR3 contains 17 residues. The CDR3 DNA reads TGTACCAGCAGCTCCAAGTACGATCTCGGAAAGACCTATGGCTACACCTTC. Residues: CTSSSKYDLGKTYGYTF.

In this sample, this clonotype turned up many times. The J gene is TRBJ2-7, the V gene TRBV19; tentatively, D is TRBD1 (5 bases). With 1 base removed from V and 3 bases from J, the gap between germline ends came to 16 bases. The CDR3 loop spans 16 amino acids. Germline V gene data show CDR1 as LNHDA and CDR2 as SQIVND (reference sequence). In DNA form, the CDR3 reads TGTGCCAGTAGTATAGGGGCTGGGGCCACCAACTACGAGCAGTACTTC. It codes for CASSIGAGATNYEQYF.

Details on this clonotype: At one of its ends the junction is not consistent with the germline gene, which may arise from a read error. V usage is TRBV5-4 and J usage is TRBJ2-7; 14 nucleotides agree with TRBD2. This CDR3 is built from 16 residues. The V gene's germline CDR1 is SGHNT and CDR2 YYREEE (reference sequence). CDR3 protein: CASGLAGLAGAYEQYF. As DNA, the CDR3 is TGTGCCAGCGGCTTGGCGGGACTAGCGGGGGCCTACGAGCAGTACTTC.